This T cell receptor beta chain was retrieved from a study of T cells after yellow fever vaccination. Study information: Researchers used SMART-Seq v4 Ultra Low Input to prepare fractions that had low cell numbers.

Using its own MiXCR run on the 5' RACE reads, TCRdb lists one record per CDR3 protein. The data show around 530,000 distinct CDR3 sequences, about a sixth seen once. This clonotype was seen only a few times. The antigen remains unidentified. General study findings and limits: The secondary response was weaker, and its peak arrived faster, on day 5 versus 15. The CD4 and CD8 compartments had a small share of their clonotypes in common.

The CDR3 spans 12 residues. Germline CDR1 is ENHRY and CDR2 is SYGVKD. V was trimmed by 5 bases and J by 5 bases, leaving 8 bases between them. The rearrangement joins TRBV10-3 to TRBJ2-3, with a weak D call TRBD2 (7 bases). The source is a young man who received the YFV17D yellow fever vaccine. The source was PBMCs, collected less than 6 days after the first yellow fever vaccination. This CDR3 reads CAISRGGDTQYF. The CDR3 nucleotides are TGTGCCATCAGTAGGGGGGGAGATACGCAGTATTTT.